This record concerns one T cell receptor beta chain sequence. The data belong to a study of blood T cell repertoires in COVID-19. Study-level information: The United States, Italy and Spain provided the acute and convalescent COVID-19 samples.

Enrolled through a virtual design, the participants were between roughly 18 and 95 years of age and came from about two dozen US areas. Donors in Cohort 3 counted as recovered after two negative PCRs, clearance, or symptom resolution. Measured with immunoSEQ multiplex PCR; TCRdb has only the in-frame clones, and not every one. Of hundreds of thousands of clones in the sample, 80% to 90% were seen once. This clonotype originated in a young man who had recovered from COVID-19. Input material: PBMCs or T cells enriched from blood (not recorded which).

Here the CDR3 reads CATSDRDTGGEAFF. DNA for the CDR3: TGTGCCACCAGTGACCGGGACACGGGAGGTGAAGCTTTCTTT. This sequence joins TRBV24-1 and TRBJ1-1, with a weak D call TRBD1 (6 bases). The CDR3 contains 14 residues. V was cut by 4 bases and J by 7 bases, with 15 bases left in between. Per germline, CDR1 KGHDR and CDR2 SFDVKD.